Included here is one TCR beta chain sequence, with context. The method was immunoSEQ multiplex PCR; TCRdb's version includes in-frame clones alone and lacks a portion of them. The sample records about 58,000 clones, 70% to 80% being singletons. This entry is derived from a study of OX40 agonist ivuxolimab in advanced cancers. The CDR3 is 15 residues long. Trimming left V 5 bases short and J 2 bases short, with 16 bases between. The V gene's germline CDR1 is GTSNPN and CDR2 SVGIG (reference sequence). The chain links TRBV30 to TRBJ1-5; a weak D match, TRBD1 (5 bases). This clonotype was obtained from an adult with an advanced solid tumor such as melanoma, head and neck, liver or kidney cancer. The sample consisted of CD4+ or CD8+ T cells sorted from blood, taken in a trial of the OX40 agonist ivuxolimab. CDR3 loop: CAWGRAGGGNQPQHF. The CDR3 DNA is TGTGCCTGGGGTAGGGCCGGAGGGGGCAATCAGCCCCAGCATTTT.